The 14 T cell receptor beta chains below all came from one sample that was sequenced in a study of beta chain features in type 1 diabetes. Expressed TCRB transcripts got sequenced, as all isolated RNA was reverse transcribed. Produced via immunoSEQ multiplex PCR; TCRdb's table is partial and in-frame only. The sample includes tens of thousands of clones, under 35% seen only once; the top ten take 0.45%. The material sequenced was stem cell memory CD4+ T cells from blood. The receptors were sampled from a woman under 30 in good health.

In its sample, this clone was seen a few times. CDR3 DNA: TGCAGCGTTGCCACAGGCTTATTTAATGAAAAACTGTTTTTT. This gives the protein CSVATGLFNEKLFF. The V gene is TRBV29-1, the J gene TRBJ1-4, with D maybe TRBD1 (5 bases). The CDR3 length is 14 residues. CDR1 and CDR2 from the germline V gene are SQVTM and ANQGSEA. Trimming removed 4 bases at V and 4 bases at J, with 13 bases between.

J is TRBJ1-2 and V is TRBV4-1; 7 bases line up with TRBD1. This CDR3 has 15 amino acids. From germline, CDR1 is MGHRA and CDR2 YSYEKL. Losses at the gene ends were 1 base for V and 4 bases for J; bases not matched to a gene: 6. The CDR3 spells CASSQVGGQSYGYTF. CDR3 nucleotides: TGCGCCAGCAGCCAAGTGGGGGGACAGTCCTATGGCTACACCTTC.

This clone was found a few times. In DNA form, the CDR3 reads TGTGCCAGCAGTTCCCACAGGGGGGGGTCCTACGAGCAGTACTTC. The encoded protein is CASSSHRGGSYEQYF. The chain combines TRBV25-1 with TRBJ2-7; maybe TRBD1 (8 bases). From germline, CDR1 is MGHDK and CDR2 SYGVNS. There are 15 residues in the CDR3. V lost 5 bases, J lost 1 base, and 15 bases lay in between.

This clone was counted a few times. The rearrangement joins TRBV7-2 to TRBJ2-7, with a weak D call TRBD1 (6 bases). The germline V gene encodes CDR1 SGHTA and CDR2 FQGNSA. V was clipped by 4 bases and J by 6 bases, with 22 bases between them. This CDR3 spans 16 amino acids. The CDR3 reads CASSSLRATSRGEQYF. CDR3 sequence (DNA): TGTGCCAGCAGCTCCCTCCGCGCTACCAGCAGGGGCGAGCAGTACTTC. Variable domain in full (rest from reference TRBV7-2 and TRBJ2-7): GAGVSQSPSNKVTEKGKDVELRCDPISGHTALYWYRQSLGQGLEFLIYFQGNSAPDKSGLPSDRFSAERTGGSVSTLTIQRTQQEDSAVYLCASSSLRATSRGEQYFGPGTRLTVT.

The gene calls are TRBV7-2 and TRBJ2-5, with TRBD2 matching 12 bases. Germline CDR1 SGHTA, CDR2 FQGNSA. V gave up 5 bases and J gave up 4 bases; unmatched junction bases: 11. This CDR3 spans 17 amino acids. Here the CDR3 reads CASSRPLLAGGRETQYF. CDR3 DNA sequence: TGTGCCAGCAGCCGACCCTTACTAGCGGGGGGCAGAGAGACCCAGTACTTC. Variable domain in full (rest from reference TRBV7-2 and TRBJ2-5): GAGVSQSPSNKVTEKGKDVELRCDPISGHTALYWYRQSLGQGLEFLIYFQGNSAPDKSGLPSDRFSAERTGGSVSTLTIQRTQQEDSAVYLCASSRPLLAGGRETQYFGPGTRLLVL.

V gene TRBV18 combines with J gene TRBJ1-2, with TRBD1 matching over 11 bases. This CDR3 comprises 14 residues. Germline lookup yields CDR1 KGHSH and CDR2 LQKENI. Losses at the gene ends were 5 bases for V and 5 bases for J; bases not matched to a gene: 4. The CDR3 bases are TGTGCCAGCTCAACCCGGGACAGGGGGTATGGCTACACCTTC. Residues: CASSTRDRGYGYTF.

This clone was seen only once. The chain employs TRBV4-1 and TRBJ2-2; 9 bases map to TRBD2. CDR3 length: 18 residues. The ends lost 0 bases at V and 8 bases at J; junction bases unmatched: 13. Looked up from germline, CDR1 is MGHRA and CDR2 is YSYEKL. The DNA for the CDR3 is TGCGCCAGCAGCCAAGATTGGGGCGGGGGGGCGATAGGAGGGGAGCTGTTTTTT. Protein: CASSQDWGGGAIGGELFF.

This clone was counted only a few times. The V call is TRBV28, the J call TRBJ2-1, with a weak D call TRBD1 (6 bases). Trimming took 7 bases from V and 2 from J, leaving 9 bases between them. The CDR3 is made up of 13 amino acids. From germline, CDR1 is MDHEN and CDR2 SYDVKM. The CDR3, as DNA: TGTGCCAGCAAGACAGGTGCCTACAATGAGCAGTTCTTC. This sequence encodes CASKTGAYNEQFF.

This sequence joins TRBV5-6 and TRBJ1-1, with D perhaps matching TRBD1 (6 bases). This CDR3 has 16 residues. Germline V lookup: CDR1 SGHDT, CDR2 YYEEEE. Trimming cost V 3 bases and J 1 base, with 16 bases left between them. Here the CDR3 reads CASSWTVNDGNTEAFF. CDR3 nucleotides: TGTGCCAGCAGCTGGACAGTGAATGATGGGAACACTGAAGCTTTCTTT.

The table lists this clone with a few counts. The chain joins TRBV4-1 to TRBJ2-5, with D possibly TRBD2 on 5 matching bases. Germline V gives CDR1 MGHRA, CDR2 YSYEKL. This CDR3 comprises 15 residues. V was cut by 3 bases and J by 2 bases, with 13 bases left in between. CDR3 amino acids: CASSQQQQRQETQYF. The CDR3 DNA reads as TGCGCCAGCAGCCAGCAGCAACAGCGGCAAGAGACCCAGTACTTC.

V and J are TRBV19 and TRBJ2-7; weak D call: TRBD2 (7 bases). Germline lookup yields CDR1 LNHDA and CDR2 SQIVND (reference sequence). V lost 4 bases and J 0 bases, leaving 10 bases between the germline ends. The CDR3 runs 14 residues. The CDR3 sequence: CASSKGDYSYEQYF. The DNA for the CDR3 is TGTGCCAGTAGTAAGGGGGACTACTCCTACGAGCAGTACTTC.

The chain links TRBV27 to TRBJ1-1; D remains ambiguous. The CDR3 is 14 residues long. From germline, CDR1 is MNHEY and CDR2 SMNVEV (reference sequence). The V and J ends lost 10 bases and 7 bases respectively, with 22 bases between them. CDR3 sequence reads: CATYQNFKRDEAFF. The CDR3 nucleotides read TGTGCCACCTATCAGAACTTCAAGAGGGATGAAGCTTTCTTT.

The chain uses TRBV18 and TRBJ1-2, with 11 bases identical to TRBD1. The V and J ends lost 3 bases and 4 bases, in that order; junction bases with no gene match: 1. CDR3 size: 14 residues. Germline CDR1 is KGHSH and CDR2 is LQKENI. CDR3 region: CASSPDRGPYGYTF. The DNA of the CDR3 is TGTGCCAGCTCACCGGACAGGGGGCCCTATGGCTACACCTTC.

J is TRBJ1-2 and V is TRBV5-1; 7 bases align to TRBD1. This CDR3 comprises 14 residues. Germline values: CDR1 SGHRS, CDR2 YFSETQ. Trimming cost V 4 bases and J 4 bases; bases outside gene matches: 7. CDR3 in amino acids: CASSQTGSVYGYTF. The CDR3 DNA follows: TGCGCCAGCAGCCAGACAGGGTCGGTCTATGGCTACACCTTC.